This TCR beta chain was recovered during a study of blood T cell repertoires in COVID-19. Study as a whole: Samples of COVID-19 (acute and convalescent) were obtained from the United States, Italy and Spain.

There are 13 residues in the CDR3. Method: immunoSEQ multiplex PCR; TCRdb's copy keeps in-frame clones and lacks some. The table lists fewer than 200,000 clones, approximately 80% of them singletons. This clone was counted once. The TCR originated in a human donor in a cohort sampled during active COVID-19. The V call is TRBV21-1, the J call TRBJ2-1; TRBD1, the D gene given by the table, was not confirmed from the DNA. TRBV21-1 is a known pseudogene. Sequencing was carried out using peripheral blood. CDR3 in DNA: TGTGCCCAGGGGGGATCGGAGTACAATGAGCAGTTCTTC. Its protein is CAQGGSEYNEQFF.